The 17 T cell receptor beta chains presented below share a single source sample, sequenced in a study of T cells after posttransplantation cyclophosphamide. A marrow graft followed busulfan-fludarabine conditioning, with cyclophosphamide on days +3 and +4. The protocol was immunoSEQ multiplex PCR, while the TCRdb copy is restricted to in-frame clones and leaves out a portion. The sample includes around 8,700 clones, none of them occurring once. This specimen was PBMCs, taken after an allogeneic stem cell transplant with post-transplant cyclophosphamide. These receptors all stem from a male patient in his thirties who received an allogeneic stem cell transplant from an unrelated donor, was CMV-positive, and had acute and chronic GVHD. Certain T cells may be donor cells from the graft.

The sample holds many counts of this clone. The chain employs TRBV24-1 and TRBJ1-2; possible D gene TRBD1, 5 bases. V shed 3 bases and J shed 6 bases, with 10 bases lying between them. CDR1 and CDR2 from the germline V gene are KGHDR and SFDVKD. The CDR3 is made up of 13 amino acids. This CDR3 is CATSDRGSDGYTF. CDR3 sequence (DNA): TGTGCCACCAGTGATAGGGGTTCGGATGGCTACACCTTC.

The sample holds many counts of this clone. The V gene is TRBV5-4, the J gene TRBJ2-2; 13 nucleotides match TRBD2. There are 17 residues in the CDR3. Germline V gives CDR1 SGHNT, CDR2 YYREEE (reference sequence). V gave up 3 bases and J gave up 4 bases; unmatched junction bases: 6. The CDR3: CASSSAGTSGTTGELFF. In nucleotides, the CDR3 is TGTGCCAGCAGCTCTGCGGGGACTAGCGGGACCACCGGGGAGCTGTTTTTT.

This clone was seen ten or more times. This rearrangement joins TRBV6-5 to TRBJ1-5; no firm D call. This CDR3 has 14 residues. With 2 bases removed from V and 2 bases from J, the gap between germline ends came to 7 bases. The germline V gene has CDR1 MNHEY and CDR2 SVGAGI. DNA of the CDR3: TGTGCCAGCAGTTACGCCGGGGGCAATCAGCCCCAGCATTTT. This sequence encodes CASSYAGGNQPQHF.

This clone was detected many times. J is TRBJ2-5 and V is TRBV29-1, with TRBD2 identical over 14 bases. Per the germline V gene, CDR1 is SQVTM and CDR2 is ANQGSEA. Trimming took 4 bases from V and 2 from J; bases not matched to a gene: 0. The CDR3 length is 14 residues. CDR3 amino acids: CSVGLAGGQETQYF. The CDR3 nucleotides read TGCAGCGTTGGACTAGCGGGAGGGCAAGAGACCCAGTACTTC.

This clone has ten or more counts. V and J are TRBV11-3 and TRBJ1-4, with D tentatively TRBD1 (5 bases). Trimming stripped 1 base from V and 2 bases from J, with 8 bases between. Germline CDR1 is SGHNT and CDR2 is YENEEA. There are 15 residues in the CDR3. The CDR3 loop is CASSLGGATNEKLFF. As DNA, the CDR3 is TGTGCCAGCAGCTTAGGTGGGGCGACTAATGAAAAACTGTTTTTT.

The sample holds many counts of this clone. The chain joins TRBV5-1 to TRBJ1-1; D perhaps matches TRBD1 (6 bases). The V gene's germline CDR1 is SGHRS and CDR2 YFSETQ. Trimming shortened V by 0 bases and J by 0 bases, and 9 bases separated the two germline ends. The CDR3 is 15 residues long. The CDR3 coding sequence is TGCGCCAGCAGCTTGGGTCCAGGGGTGAACACTGAAGCTTTCTTT. Its protein product is CASSLGPGVNTEAFF.

This clone was seen repeatedly, ten times or more. The chain employs TRBV5-4 and TRBJ1-1; the D gene is possibly TRBD1 (6 bases). The CDR3 is made up of 16 amino acids. Germline CDR1 reads SGHNT; CDR2 reads YYREEE (reference sequence). V dropped 4 bases and J dropped 1 base, with 17 bases sitting between them. In DNA, the CDR3 is TGTGCCAGCAGCCGTAGGGGGGGCAGCCGGAACACTGAAGCTTTCTTT. Translation: CASSRRGGSRNTEAFF. The variable domain in full, completed from reference TRBV5-4 and TRBJ1-1, reads ETGVTQSPTHLIKTRGQQVTLRCSSQSGHNTVSWYQQALGQGPQFIFQYYREEENGRGNFPPRFSGLQFPNYSSELNVNALELDDSALYLCASSRRGGSRNTEAFFGQGTRLTVV.

This clone was detected many times. The chain uses TRBV11-2 and TRBJ1-2, with D hard to call. With 3 bases removed from V and 4 bases from J, the gap between germline ends came to 9 bases. Per germline, CDR1 SGHAT and CDR2 FQNNGV. CDR3 length: 13 residues. DNA of the CDR3: TGTGCCAGCAGCTTTCAGGTTTCCTATGGCTACACCTTC. This sequence encodes CASSFQVSYGYTF.

This clone was counted ten times or more. This chain joins TRBV27 and TRBJ1-6; TRBD1 is a possible D gene (6 bases). Germline CDR1 MNHEY, CDR2 SMNVEV (reference sequence). Between the trimmed V and J ends, which lost 3 bases and 11 bases, there was a span of 17 bases. The CDR3 covers 15 residues. CDR3 DNA sequence: TGTGCCAGCAGTTTTGGGCAGGGGTTAGGGGCACCCCTCCACTTT. This translates into CASSFGQGLGAPLHF.

This clone was counted at least ten times. The genes are TRBV12-3 or TRBV12-4 and TRBJ1-1, with no clear D. The CDR3 runs 17 residues. V was trimmed by 3 bases and J by 0 bases, leaving 17 bases between them. This CDR3 reads CASSLSNWFLMNTEAFF. For the CDR3, the DNA is TGTGCCAGCAGTTTGAGCAATTGGTTTTTAATGAACACTGAAGCTTTCTTT.

There are many counts of this clone. The rearrangement uses TRBV18 and TRBJ1-5; 9 bases are shared with TRBD1. The CDR3 is 14 amino acids. V dropped 5 bases and J dropped 5; count of bases not matched to a gene: 4. CDR1 is KGHSH and CDR2 is LQKENI in the germline V gene. CDR3 loop: CASSAGQGHQPQHF. The CDR3 region has the DNA TGTGCCAGCTCAGCAGGACAGGGGCATCAGCCCCAGCATTTT.

This clone came up many times. V is TRBV12-3 or TRBV12-4 and J is TRBJ2-1; 15 positions agree with TRBD2. The junction had 21 bases not matched to a gene; V was cut back by 6 bases and J by 0 bases. The CDR3 is made up of 23 amino acids. The CDR3 DNA is TGTGCCAGCAGGTCGCCGGGACTAGCGGGAGGAATCAGCACGGGGAGCTCCTACAATGAGCAGTTCTTC. This translates into CASRSPGLAGGISTGSSYNEQFF.

This clone was seen repeatedly, ten times or more. The chain has TRBV10-3 and TRBJ1-1; 8 bases fit TRBD1. J lost 10 bases, V lost 3 bases, and 7 bases had no gene match. The CDR3 covers 13 residues. The germline V gene encodes CDR1 ENHRY and CDR2 SYGVKD. This chain's CDR3 is CAISDITGGGAFF. The CDR3 region has the DNA TGTGCCATCAGTGATATTACAGGGGGTGGAGCTTTCTTT.

The chain's CDR3 is CSVEDLLEIGASGNEQYF. The CDR3 nucleotides read TGCAGCGTTGAAGATCTGTTGGAGATTGGGGCTAGCGGGAACGAGCAGTACTTC. The chain joins TRBV29-1 to TRBJ2-7, with 9 nucleotides matching TRBD2. This CDR3 contains 18 residues. Germline V gives CDR1 SQVTM, CDR2 ANQGSEA. The junction had 17 bases not matched to a gene; V was cut back by 0 bases and J by 5 bases.

This clone was counted only a few times. The rearrangement joins TRBV9 to TRBJ2-2, with D possibly being TRBD1 (6 bases). The germline V gene has CDR1 SGDLS and CDR2 YYNGEE. This CDR3 contains 17 residues. V dropped 4 bases and J dropped 3 bases, with 19 bases sitting between them. The CDR3 coding sequence is TGTGCCAGCAGCCCGAGGGTCCAGGGGTCGCACACCGGGGAGCTGTTTTTT. It is translated as CASSPRVQGSHTGELFF. The full variable domain, its missing parts supplied by reference TRBV9 and TRBJ2-2, is DSGVTQTPKHLITATGQRVTLRCSPRSGDLSVYWYQQSLDQGLQFLIQYYNGEERAKGNILERFSAQQFPDLHSELNLSSLELGDSALYFCASSPRVQGSHTGELFFGEGSRLTVL.

At least ten counts were recorded for this clone. The chain uses TRBV4-3 and TRBJ1-1; TRBD1 matches 8 bases. The CDR3 loop spans 15 amino acids. Germline lookup yields CDR1 LGHNA and CDR2 YSLEER. Losses at the gene ends were 4 bases for V and 1 base for J; bases not matched to a gene: 5. This CDR3 reads CASSRTGTGNTEAFF. In DNA form, the CDR3 reads TGCGCCAGCAGCCGAACCGGGACAGGGAACACTGAAGCTTTCTTT.

At least ten counts were recorded for this clone. The V and J genes are TRBV27 and TRBJ2-7; 7 positions match TRBD1. Germline V lookup: CDR1 MNHEY, CDR2 SMNVEV (reference sequence). V lost 2 bases to trimming and J lost 3 bases; unmatched junction nucleotides: 1. This CDR3 contains 13 residues. CDR3: CASSLPGGYEQYF. The CDR3 region has the DNA TGTGCCAGCAGTTTACCAGGGGGCTACGAGCAGTACTTC.